This TCR beta chain was sequenced during a study of Ad26.COV2.S vaccination and SARS-CoV-2 variants. Study-wide context: This donor came from the COV1001 trial of Ad26.COV2.S. Doses of Ad26.COV2.S were injected into muscle once or twice, 56 days apart.

Noted treatment: about 20 received Ad26.COV2.S at low or high dose, single or two shots; 5 received placebo; per-sample allocation not given. Collection of samples fell on day 63 after the first vaccine or placebo injection. Donor was an adult aged 18-55 years in Boston. With 2 bases removed from V and 2 bases from J, the gap between germline ends came to 12 bases. This CDR3 has 15 residues. The V gene's germline CDR1 is LNHDA and CDR2 SQIVND (reference sequence). Measured with immunoSEQ multiplex PCR; TCRdb has only the in-frame clones, and not every one. The sample yields around 450,000 clones, 90% seen once.

The chain combines TRBV19 with TRBJ1-2; D not certain. The clonotype comes from a person between 18 and 59 years old who received the Ad26.COV2.S COVID-19 vaccine or a placebo. The material was peripheral blood, obtained in a trial of Ad26.COV2.S vaccine versus placebo. CDR3 loop: CASSISGRLNYGYTF. In nucleotides, the CDR3 is TGTGCCAGTAGTATATCTGGCAGGTTAAACTATGGCTACACCTTC.